A selection of T cell receptor beta chains follows, all from one sample in a study of OX40 agonist ivuxolimab in advanced cancers. TCRdb's table, derived via immunoSEQ multiplex PCR, lists solely in-frame clones and lacks some. In the table there are roughly 66,000 clones, roughly four fifths of which are singletons. The sequences come from CD4+ or CD8+ T cells sorted from blood, collected in a trial of the OX40 agonist ivuxolimab. These TCRs come from an adult with an advanced solid tumor such as melanoma, head and neck, liver or kidney cancer. Both conserved end residues are part of each CDR3. Each record gives: CDR3 length, V gene, clone size, CDR3 protein. Only part of the rows carry a size: once, few, many, or a class if the clone is expanded.

>14|TRBV5-4|.
CASSLGQGPDGYTF
>16|TRBV30|.
CAWSVGLAGKSYEQYF
>15|TRBV9|once
CASSVGTSALYEQYF
>18|TRBV7-3|.
CASSLNAGTSGTLNTQYF
>18|TRBV14|.
CASSQETPMGTALYGYTF
>12|TRBV25-1|once
CASSAQVEGYTF
>17|TRBV7-6|.
CASSLGASGANTDTQYF
>16|TRBV19|.
CASSQRLASSYNEQFF
>13|TRBV7-2|few
CASSLESRGEQYF
>17|TRBV5-6|.
CASSVTQGAGLSDTQYF
>15|TRBV11-3|.
CASSRQSGRGDEQYF
>12|TRBV29-1|.
CSVVSHGEKLFF
>15|TRBV4-3|.
CASSQASGSQDTQYF
>14|TRBV28|once
CASRASGSSYEQYF
>14|TRBV19|.
CASSINGRGETQYF
>14|TRBV27|.
CASSFSGAVNIQYF
>14|TRBV19|.
CASSDWTGTDTQYF
>13|TRBV29-1|.
CSVAFSGRNEQFF
>16|TRBV11-3|.
CASSPGTSPNTGELFF
>14|TRBV19|.
CASSQTGANYGYTF
>14|TRBV19|.
CATEGRFSGNTIYF
>13|TRBV10-3|.
CAIRVKSGYEQYF
>11|TRBV6-6|.
CASSHTGELFF
>15|TRBV7-3|.
CASSLRVGGRETQYF